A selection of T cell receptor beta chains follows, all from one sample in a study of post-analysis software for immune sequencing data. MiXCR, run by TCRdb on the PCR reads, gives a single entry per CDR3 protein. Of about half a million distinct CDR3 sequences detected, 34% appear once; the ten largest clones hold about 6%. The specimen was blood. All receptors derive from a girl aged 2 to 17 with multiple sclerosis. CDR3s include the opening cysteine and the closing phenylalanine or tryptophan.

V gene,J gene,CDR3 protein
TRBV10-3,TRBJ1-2,CAISESQAGYGYTF
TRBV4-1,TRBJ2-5,CASSQERGLETQYF
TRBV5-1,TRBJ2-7,CASSLFSSGELTYEQYF
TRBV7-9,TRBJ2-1,CASRPPPGRGDNEQFF
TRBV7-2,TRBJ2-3,CTSSSGQLTQYF
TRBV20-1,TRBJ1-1,CSASDSEAFF
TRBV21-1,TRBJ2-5,CASSLDGGRQYF
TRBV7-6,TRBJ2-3,CASSLNLQGNRGQYF
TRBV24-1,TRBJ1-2,CATSTGQGNYGYTF
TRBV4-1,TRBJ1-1,CASSLTGREAFF
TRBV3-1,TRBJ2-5,CASSQDRAAQDQYF
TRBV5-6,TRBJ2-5,CASSSPMDEFGETQYF
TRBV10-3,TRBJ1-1,CAISEQSTLNTEAFF
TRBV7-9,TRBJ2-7,CASSLPWSSYEQYF
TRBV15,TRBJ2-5,CATSREAGFERYF
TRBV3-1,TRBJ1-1,CASSQQATGEAFF
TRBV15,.,CATSRDKSGAEETQYF
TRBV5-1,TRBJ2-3,CASSLLRGQGAPDTQYF
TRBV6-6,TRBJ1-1,CASHAQGAQDTEAFF
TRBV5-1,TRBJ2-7,CASSLVGSHEQYF
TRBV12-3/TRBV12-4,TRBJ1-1,CASSSRDSYTEAFF
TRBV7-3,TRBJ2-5,CASSRGPGETQYF
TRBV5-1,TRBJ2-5,CASSLGTVEETQYF
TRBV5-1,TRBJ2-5,CASSRRTGGETQYF
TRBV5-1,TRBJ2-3,CASSLGLARDTQYF